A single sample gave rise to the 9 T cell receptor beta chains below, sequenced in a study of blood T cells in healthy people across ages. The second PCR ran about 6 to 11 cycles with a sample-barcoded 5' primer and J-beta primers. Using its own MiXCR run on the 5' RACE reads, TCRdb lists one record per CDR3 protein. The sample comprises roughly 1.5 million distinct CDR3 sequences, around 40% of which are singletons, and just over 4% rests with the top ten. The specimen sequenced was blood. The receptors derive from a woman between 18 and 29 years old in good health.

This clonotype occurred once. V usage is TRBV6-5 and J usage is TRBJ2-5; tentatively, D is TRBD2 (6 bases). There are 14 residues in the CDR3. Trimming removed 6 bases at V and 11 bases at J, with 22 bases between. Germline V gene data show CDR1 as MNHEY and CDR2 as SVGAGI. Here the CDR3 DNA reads TGTGCCAGCAGGAACAGACTAGTCTACAATGAGCAGTACTTC. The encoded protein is CASRNRLVYNEQYF.

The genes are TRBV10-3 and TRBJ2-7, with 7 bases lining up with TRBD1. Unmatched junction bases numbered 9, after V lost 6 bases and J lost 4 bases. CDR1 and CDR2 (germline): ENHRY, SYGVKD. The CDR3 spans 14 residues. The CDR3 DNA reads TGTGCCATCAGCATGGGACAGTCCCGATACGAGCAGTACTTC. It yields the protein CAISMGQSRYEQYF.

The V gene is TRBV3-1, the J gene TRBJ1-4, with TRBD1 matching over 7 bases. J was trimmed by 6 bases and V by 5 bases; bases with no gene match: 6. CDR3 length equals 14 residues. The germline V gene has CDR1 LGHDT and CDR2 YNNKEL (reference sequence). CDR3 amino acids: CASSNRGLYEKLFF. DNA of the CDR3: TGTGCCAGCAGCAACAGGGGATTGTATGAAAAACTGTTTTTT. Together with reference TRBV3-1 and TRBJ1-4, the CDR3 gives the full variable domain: DTAVSQTPKYLVTQMGNDKSIKCEQNLGHDTMYWYKQDSKKFLKIMFSYNNKELIINETVPNRFSPKSPDKAHLNLHINSLELGDSAVYFCASSNRGLYEKLFFGSGTQLSVL.

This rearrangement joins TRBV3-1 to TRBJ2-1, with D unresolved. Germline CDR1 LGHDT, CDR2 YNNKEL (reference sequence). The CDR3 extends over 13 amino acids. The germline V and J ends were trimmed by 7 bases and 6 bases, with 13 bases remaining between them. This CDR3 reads CASTNRWPNEQFF. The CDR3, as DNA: TGTGCCAGCACAAACCGCTGGCCCAATGAGCAGTTCTTC.

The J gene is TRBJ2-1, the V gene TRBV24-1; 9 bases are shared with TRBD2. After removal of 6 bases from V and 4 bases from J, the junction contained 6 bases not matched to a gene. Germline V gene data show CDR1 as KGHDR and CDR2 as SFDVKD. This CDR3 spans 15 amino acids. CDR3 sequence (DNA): TGTGCCACCAGTTCCGGACTAGCGCCATACAATGAGCAGTTCTTC. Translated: CATSSGLAPYNEQFF.

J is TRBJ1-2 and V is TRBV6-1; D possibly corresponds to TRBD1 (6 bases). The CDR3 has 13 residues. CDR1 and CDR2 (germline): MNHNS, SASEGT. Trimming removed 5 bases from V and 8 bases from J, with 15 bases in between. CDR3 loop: CASSTWGLWGYTF. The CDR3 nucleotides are TGTGCCAGCAGTACCTGGGGGCTCTGGGGCTACACCTTC.

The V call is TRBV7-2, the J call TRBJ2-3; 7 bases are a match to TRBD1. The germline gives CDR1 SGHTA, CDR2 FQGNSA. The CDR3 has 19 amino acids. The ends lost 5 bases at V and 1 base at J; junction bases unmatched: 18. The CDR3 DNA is TGTGCCAGCAGCACCTGGCGGACAGGAGAGTCAAGTGGCACAGATACGCAGTATTTT. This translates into CASSTWRTGESSGTDTQYF.

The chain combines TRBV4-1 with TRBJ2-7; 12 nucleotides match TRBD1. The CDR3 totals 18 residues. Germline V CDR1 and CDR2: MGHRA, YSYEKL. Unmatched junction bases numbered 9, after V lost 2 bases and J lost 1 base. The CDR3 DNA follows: TGCGCCAGCAGCCAAACTTACGGGACAGGGGGCGATTCCTACGAGCAGTACTTC. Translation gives CASSQTYGTGGDSYEQYF.

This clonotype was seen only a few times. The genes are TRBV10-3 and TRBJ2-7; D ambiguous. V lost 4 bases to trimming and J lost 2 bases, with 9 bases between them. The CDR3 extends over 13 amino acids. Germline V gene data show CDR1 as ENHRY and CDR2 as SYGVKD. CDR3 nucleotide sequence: TGTGCCATCAGTGTGGAACAGACCTACGAGCAGTACTTC. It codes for CAISVEQTYEQYF.